The clone carrying this T cell receptor beta chain occurred a few times. Its antigen is undetermined. The sample originates from a study of T cells in narcolepsy. Study-wide findings and caveats: No autoreactive T cell clone sequences appeared in some memory CD4+ repertoires.

The data were produced by immunoSEQ multiplex PCR, yet TCRdb's version contains in-frame clones alone and is incomplete. The data hold 20,000 to 30,000 clones, with approximately 77% observed a single time. This CDR3 region has 14 residues. What was sequenced was memory (CD45RA-) CD4+ T cells from blood. The rearrangement joins TRBV21-1 to TRBJ2-7. TRBV21-1 represents a pseudogene. This clonotype was obtained from a human donor in good health. The CDR3: CASSKEDGSYEQYF. CDR3 nucleotides: TGTGCCAGCAGCAAGGAAGACGGCTCCTACGAGCAGTACTTC.